These 5 T cell receptor beta chains came from one sample sequenced in a study of cytomegalovirus exposure and HLA in healthy donors (dated by TCRdb to about 2017). The receptor library was made with the immunoSEQ multiplex PCR assay. The multiplex PCR relied on a mix of 60 forward primers for TCR Vbeta segments and 13 reverse primers for TCR Jbeta segments. TCRdb's version of the immuneACCESS table is confined to in-frame rearrangements and falls short of the full clone set. An unresolved V gene accounts for under half of the shortfall where checked; the remainder is of unknown origin. Recorded for this sample are about 220,000 clones; roughly 88% of them occurred a single time. Together, the top ten hold under 0.85% of the sample. The sample taken for sequencing was PBMCs. These receptors all stem from a boy aged 2 to 9 in good health and CMV-seronegative.

The V call is TRBV15, the J call TRBJ2-2; D possibly corresponds to TRBD1 (5 bases). The ends were cut back, 3 bases at V and 6 bases at J, with 11 bases in the middle. The CDR3 is 14 amino acids. Germline CDR1 and CDR2: LNHNV and YYDKDF (reference sequence). The CDR3 here is CATSRDLGPGELFF. DNA for the CDR3: TGTGCCACCAGCAGGGATTTGGGGCCCGGGGAGCTGTTTTTT.

The chain links TRBV6-6 to TRBJ2-7, with 10 bases aligning to TRBD2. Trimming took 3 bases from V and 6 from J; bases not matched to a gene: 5. The CDR3 runs to 14 residues. From germline, CDR1 is MNHNY and CDR2 SVGAGI (reference sequence). The CDR3: CASSYLAGAREQYF. For the CDR3, the DNA is TGTGCCAGCAGTTATCTAGCGGGAGCTCGCGAGCAGTACTTC.

This clone was observed a handful of times. The J gene is TRBJ1-4, the V gene TRBV13, with 8 bases that match TRBD1. With V trimmed by 5 bases and J by 7 bases, 3 bases remained unmatched. The V gene's germline CDR1 is PRHDT and CDR2 FYEKMQ (reference sequence). This CDR3 is 13 amino acids long. The CDR3 nucleotides read TGTGCCAGCAGCGAAGGACAGGGTGAAAAACTGTTTTTT. Translation gives CASSEGQGEKLFF.

This clone was detected once. This chain links TRBV10-3 with TRBJ2-2; D is uncertain. Trimming took 3 bases from V and 1 from J, leaving 3 bases between them. Per the germline V gene, CDR1 is ENHRY and CDR2 is SYGVKD. This CDR3 has 13 residues. Here the CDR3 DNA reads TGTGCCATCAGTGACCGGAACACCGGGGAGCTGTTTTTT. Its protein is CAISDRNTGELFF.

The chain joins TRBV5-1 to TRBJ2-1, with D perhaps TRBD2 (6 bases). This CDR3 has 15 residues. Germline V lookup: CDR1 SGHRS, CDR2 YFSETQ. V dropped 0 bases and J dropped 2 bases, with 9 bases sitting between them. DNA for the CDR3: TGCGCCAGCAGCTTGGCCGGGAGCCCCTACAATGAGCAGTTCTTC. Translated: CASSLAGSPYNEQFF.